This TCR beta chain was identified in a study of cytomegalovirus exposure and HLA in healthy donors (dated by TCRdb to 2015 to 2018). Context from the whole study: An earlier analysis of several hundred of the donors reported more than 250 Gb of sequence data and 117 million unique TCR beta sequences from roughly 200 million T cells. An early release covering around 630 HLA-typed donors comprised 250 to 350 gigabases of sequencing data and around 80 million unique TCR sequences. The genetic ancestry cluster associated with self-reported Caucasian donors included 81% of the 350 to 500 genotyped donors. The study was designed to test whether signatures of past pathogen exposure could be identified by cataloging public T cell receptors. The study used immunosequencing to profile the T cell repertoires of some 600 subjects and linked those repertoires to cytomegalovirus serostatus. Besides the first cohort of roughly 660 subjects, a separate validation cohort made up of around 120 different subjects was used. To predict cytomegalovirus infection status, the study combined high-throughput TCR immunosequencing, statistical association of individual TCRs with disease status, and machine learning. To study patterns of TCR occurrence, a later analysis re-analyzed previously published TCR beta repertoires from around 660 donors and added high-resolution HLA genotyping. Rather than drawing on any new phenotypic data, the later analysis identified candidate immune exposures from TCR beta sequences and the way those sequences occurred across donors. To decide whether each TCR beta V gene segment behaved as functional or pseudogenic, an earlier analysis of 587 of the donors relied on high-throughput TCR beta sequencing. Donor age, sex, ethnicity and CMV serostatus were collected together with the repertoire data. A later genetic analysis used genome-wide SNP genotypes for 398 of the 666 donors, treating that subset as a discovery cohort. All discovery cohort repertoires had been generated on a single sequencing platform. Both class I and class II loci were covered by HLA typing, at four-digit resolution. Typing coverage varied by locus: roughly 620-640 donors for A, B, C, DRB1 and DQB1; roughly 520 for DQA1; more than 600 for DPA1; 450 to 480 for DPB1. Because of strong linkage in the cohort, 4 to 6 DR-DQ haplotypes were treated as single units for association and clustering. On average, approximately 250,000 unique TCR beta nucleotide sequences were sequenced per donor among 350 to 400 genotyped donors of the cohort, with about 17% of those sequences being non-productive.

Library preparation employed the immunoSEQ multiplex PCR assay. The multiplex PCR relied on a mix of 60 forward primers for TCR Vbeta segments and 13 reverse primers for TCR Jbeta segments. The CDR3 region of rearranged TCR beta genes was amplified from genomic DNA with a multiplex PCR assay. The amplified TCR beta libraries were sequenced on the Illumina HiSeq System as 87-base-pair reads. In the paper's pipeline: Across the roughly 700 repertoires, a later analysis counted approximately 75 million unique TCR beta chains, some 11 million of which were shared by at least two donors. Raw reads were error-corrected and collapsed into unique sequences by a nearest-neighbor algorithm in which closely related sequences were merged to remove PCR and sequencing errors. Alignment of CDR3 sequences to IMGT reference sequences was used to assign V, D and J gene segments. For a sequence to be retained, at least a six-nucleotide match to both a V gene segment and a J gene segment was required. Rearrangements were called productive when the CDR3 lacked stop codons and stayed in frame with V and J; all others were non-productive. CDR3 was defined according to IMGT convention as the region running from the second conserved V-encoded cysteine to the conserved J-encoded phenylalanine. In an earlier analysis of 550 to 650 of the donors, sequences lacking an unambiguous match to a single V gene segment were excluded. An earlier analysis of 587 of the donors classified V segments as functional when productive rearrangements were above 56.7% and as segregating when the standard deviation between donors was above 5%. To diagnose cytomegalovirus status from the catalog of TCR beta chain sequences, a statistical classification framework was built. In a later analysis, V and J genes were assigned by comparing TCR nucleotide sequences against IMGT/GENE-DB human TR gene sequences. The TCRdist pipeline was used in a later analysis to assign CDR3 sequences and most-parsimonious VDJ recombination scenarios. A later analysis defined each TCR beta chain by its CDR3 amino acid sequence plus V-gene family, and excluded reads lacking a unique V-gene family. A later analysis removed several hundred highly shared, low-generation-probability nucleotide sequences to deal with suspected cross-contamination and a sequencing artifact. A later analysis calculated a clonal expansion index for each public chain from normalized within-repertoire ranks of inferred template counts. In a later analysis, generation probabilities were computed using a VDJ recombination model fitted to out-of-frame rearrangements, and the results were checked against IGoR. In a later analysis, hypergeometric tests were used to score TCR-TCR, TCR-HLA and TCR-CMV co-occurrence, with a repertoire-size bias correction applied to TCR pairs. In a later analysis, false discovery rates were estimated by permuting HLA or CMV assignments 20 times. In a later analysis, co-occurring TCRs were grouped using DBSCAN, and TCRdist sequence similarity was added for clustering within HLA-allele-positive subsets. Repertoires with fewer than 30,000 or more than 120,000 public chains, plus five repertoires with anomalous nucleotide sharing, were excluded from co-occurrence clustering. The immuneACCESS repertoire file appears here via TCRdb, limited to in-frame rearrangements. These files lack a portion of the clones; in checked studies, under half of the deficit traces to unresolved V genes, and the cause of the others is not known. For V, J and clone size, that table is used; D and trimming come from the DNA. The sample table records around 70,000 clones; more than 60% of these occur just once. About 12% of the sample rests with the top ten.

The cohort was made up of roughly 670 healthy bone marrow donors. At the time of sampling, every cohort member was nominally healthy, though immune exposures that went unrecorded were likely present. The donor tested CMV seropositive, placing the donor among the 310 or so seropositive members of the cohort. Each donor provided a peripheral blood sample, and peripheral blood mononuclear cells were used for TCR beta sequencing. Genomic DNA was extracted from the blood cell samples with the Qiagen DNeasy Blood Extraction Kit. The study at large found these results: A few of the identified cytomegalovirus-associated TCR beta chains were confirmed in vitro to be specific for cytomegalovirus antigens. Correlated functional status among segregating V segments might be attributable to linkage disequilibrium, but an unknown experimental factor could not be ruled out. According to the authors, the approach could potentially be generalized to other disease states and immunological phenotypes. A total of 164 TCR beta chains were listed by the study as associated with cytomegalovirus. The sequencing pipeline was judged likely to have produced a cluster of highly shared sequence variants as a technical artifact. V-gene and J-gene trimming of TCR beta chains was associated with a missense DCLRE1C variant in a later genetic analysis, and the association was replicated in an independent cohort. A further reported finding was that TCR beta sequences accurately predicted the HLA-A and HLA-B alleles for most subjects in the first cohort. Compared with the approximately 670-donor mean, donors in an Asian-associated ancestry cluster had fewer N-insertions in productive TCRs, according to a later genetic analysis. The classifier was reported to diagnose cytomegalovirus status with high specificity and sensitivity in both the original and validation cohorts. According to a later analysis, most CMV-associated TCR beta chains appeared to be HLA-restricted, and the HLA associations seemed to be driven largely by CMV exposure. In this cohort, only TCR beta chains were sequenced, and detectable features were limited by the absence of alpha or paired-chain data. In a later analysis, TCR association rates were found to vary across HLA loci, with the most associated TCRs seen for DRB1 alleles and the fewest for HLA-C alleles. Specific HLA alleles were associated with 18,000 or so TCR beta sequences at a false discovery rate of 0.05 in a later analysis. Some IMGT-functional V segments, including TRBV6-2 and TRBV6-3, could not be told apart with the 87-base-pair reads, so those segments were excluded. In a later analysis, several top co-occurrence clusters were reported to appear linked to parvovirus B19, influenza, CMV and Epstein-Barr virus. Most TCR sequences were observed very rarely across donors, whereas some public TCRs were present in many individuals. Assigning TCR associations to individual alleles was difficult when HLA alleles, especially DR and DQ, strongly co-occurred. Presence/absence analyses assumed roughly uniform sequencing depth across donors, an assumption that may not hold. CMV serostatus was the only immune exposure information available for the cohort. In a later analysis, HLA-associated TCR beta chains showed more clonal expansion and lower generation probabilities than non-associated chains that were equally common. In an earlier analysis of about 550 of the donors, most TCR beta V segments were observed in productive rearrangements about 87% or about 30% of the time, broadly matching IMGT annotations. Because HLA typing was missing for some donors at each locus, association tests included only the typed subset. The earlier analysis of a few hundred of the donors excluded some 15 rarely observed V segments, including chromosome 9 orphons, because counts were too low.

The CDR3 has 14 amino acids, counting the end cysteine and phenylalanine. CDR3 DNA is the only sequence kept; it has 42 bases, read in frame from the first base. The germline V gene (reference sequence) supplies CDR1 SEHNR and CDR2 FQNEAQ. Note on this clone: There is no known antigen for this receptor. One junction end does not reproduce the germline sequence, and a read error may be involved.

Sequencing was done on a sample of PBMCs. The sequence is built from TRBV7-9 and TRBJ2-7; matching of 6 bases hints at TRBD2 as the D gene. The receptor was isolated from a male donor in good health and CMV-seropositive. At the DNA level, the sequence is TGTTCCAGCAGCCCAAGCGGGTTCAGCTACGAGCAGTACTTC. Its translation is CSSSPSGFSYEQYF.